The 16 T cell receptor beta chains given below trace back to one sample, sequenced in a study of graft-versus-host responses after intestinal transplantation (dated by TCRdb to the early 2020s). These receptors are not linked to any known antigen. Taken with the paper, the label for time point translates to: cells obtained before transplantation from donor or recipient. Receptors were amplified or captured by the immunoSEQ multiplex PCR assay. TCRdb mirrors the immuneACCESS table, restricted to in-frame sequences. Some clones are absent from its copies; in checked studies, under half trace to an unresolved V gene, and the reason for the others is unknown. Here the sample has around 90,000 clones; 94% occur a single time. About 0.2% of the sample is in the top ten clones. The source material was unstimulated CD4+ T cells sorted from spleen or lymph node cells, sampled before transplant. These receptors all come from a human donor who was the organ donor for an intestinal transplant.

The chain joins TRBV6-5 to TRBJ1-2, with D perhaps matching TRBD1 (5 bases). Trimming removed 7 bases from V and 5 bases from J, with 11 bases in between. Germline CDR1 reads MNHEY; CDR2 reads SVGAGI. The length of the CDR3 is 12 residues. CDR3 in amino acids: CASKGTTYGYTF. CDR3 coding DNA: TGTGCCAGCAAGGGGACGACGTATGGCTACACCTTC.

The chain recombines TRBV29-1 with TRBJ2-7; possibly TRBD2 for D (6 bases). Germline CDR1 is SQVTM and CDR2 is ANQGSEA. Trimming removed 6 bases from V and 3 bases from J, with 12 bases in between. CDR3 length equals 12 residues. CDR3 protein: CSVTDGGYEQYF. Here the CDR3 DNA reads TGCAGCGTAACAGACGGGGGCTACGAGCAGTACTTC.

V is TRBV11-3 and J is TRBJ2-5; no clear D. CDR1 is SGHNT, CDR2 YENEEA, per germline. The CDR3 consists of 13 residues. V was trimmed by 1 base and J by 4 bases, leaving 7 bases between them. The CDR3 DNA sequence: TGTGCCAGCAGCTTAGCATCCAGAGAGACCCAGTACTTC. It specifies CASSLASRETQYF.

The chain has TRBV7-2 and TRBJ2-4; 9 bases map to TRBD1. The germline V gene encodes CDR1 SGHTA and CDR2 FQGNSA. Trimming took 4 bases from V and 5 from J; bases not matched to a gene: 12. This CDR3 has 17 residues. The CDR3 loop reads CASSSGPPTGGQNIQYF. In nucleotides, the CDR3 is TGTGCCAGCAGCTCCGGCCCTCCGACAGGGGGGCAAAACATTCAGTACTTC.

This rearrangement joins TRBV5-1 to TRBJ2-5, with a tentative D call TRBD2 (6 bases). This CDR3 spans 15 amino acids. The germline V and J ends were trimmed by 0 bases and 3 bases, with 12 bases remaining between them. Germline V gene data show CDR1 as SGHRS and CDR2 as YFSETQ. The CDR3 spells CASSLAPSAKETQYF. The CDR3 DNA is TGCGCCAGCAGCTTGGCCCCTAGCGCCAAAGAGACCCAGTACTTC.

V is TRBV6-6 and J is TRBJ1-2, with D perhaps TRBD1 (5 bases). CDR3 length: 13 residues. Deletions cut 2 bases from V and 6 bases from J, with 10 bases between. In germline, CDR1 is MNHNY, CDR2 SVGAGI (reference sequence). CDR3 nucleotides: TGTGCCAGCAGTTACAAGACAGTAAATGGCTACACCTTC. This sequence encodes CASSYKTVNGYTF.

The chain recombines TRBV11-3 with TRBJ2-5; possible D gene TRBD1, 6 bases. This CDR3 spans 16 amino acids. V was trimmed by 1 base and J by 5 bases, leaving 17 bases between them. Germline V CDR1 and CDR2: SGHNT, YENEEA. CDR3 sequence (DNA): TGTGCCAGCAGCTTAGGCAGGGGTGGGAATTCGGAGACCCAGTACTTC. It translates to CASSLGRGGNSETQYF.

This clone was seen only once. The CDR3 region is CAISNRQGAGTEAFF. CDR3 nucleotides: TGTGCCATCAGTAACCGACAGGGGGCGGGTACTGAAGCTTTCTTT. This chain joins TRBV10-3 and TRBJ1-1; 10 nucleotides agree with TRBD1. Losses at the gene ends were 5 bases for V and 5 bases for J; bases not matched to a gene: 8. The length of the CDR3 is 15 residues. Per the germline V gene, CDR1 is ENHRY and CDR2 is SYGVKD.

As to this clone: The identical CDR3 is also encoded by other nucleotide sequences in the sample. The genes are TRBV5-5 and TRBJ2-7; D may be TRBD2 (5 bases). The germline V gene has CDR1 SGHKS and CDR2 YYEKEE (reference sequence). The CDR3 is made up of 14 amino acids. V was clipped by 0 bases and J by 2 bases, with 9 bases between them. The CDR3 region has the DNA TGTGCCAGCAGCTTGGGGACCGGGACCTACGAGCAGTACTTC. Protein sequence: CASSLGTGTYEQYF.

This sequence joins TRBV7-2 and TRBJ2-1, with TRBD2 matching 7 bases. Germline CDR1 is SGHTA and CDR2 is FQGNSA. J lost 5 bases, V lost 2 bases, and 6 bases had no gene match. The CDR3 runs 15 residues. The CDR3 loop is CASSLNGGGNNEQFF. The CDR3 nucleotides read TGTGCCAGCAGCTTAAATGGCGGGGGAAACAATGAGCAGTTCTTC. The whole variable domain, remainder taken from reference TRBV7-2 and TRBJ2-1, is GAGVSQSPSNKVTEKGKDVELRCDPISGHTALYWYRQSLGQGLEFLIYFQGNSAPDKSGLPSDRFSAERTGGSVSTLTIQRTQQEDSAVYLCASSLNGGGNNEQFFGPGTRLTVL.

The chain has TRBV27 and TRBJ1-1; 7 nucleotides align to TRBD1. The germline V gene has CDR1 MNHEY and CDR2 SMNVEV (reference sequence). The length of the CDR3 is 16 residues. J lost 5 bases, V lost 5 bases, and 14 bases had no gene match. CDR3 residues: CASSRGGNRGRTEAFF. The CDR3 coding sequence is TGTGCCAGCAGTAGGGGGGGGAACAGGGGACGGACTGAAGCTTTCTTT.

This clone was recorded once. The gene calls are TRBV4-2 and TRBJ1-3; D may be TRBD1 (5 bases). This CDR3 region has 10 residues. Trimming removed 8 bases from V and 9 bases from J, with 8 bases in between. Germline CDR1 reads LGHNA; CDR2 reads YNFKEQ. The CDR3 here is CASGGGTIYF. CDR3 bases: TGTGCCAGCGGGGGTGGCACCATATATTTT.

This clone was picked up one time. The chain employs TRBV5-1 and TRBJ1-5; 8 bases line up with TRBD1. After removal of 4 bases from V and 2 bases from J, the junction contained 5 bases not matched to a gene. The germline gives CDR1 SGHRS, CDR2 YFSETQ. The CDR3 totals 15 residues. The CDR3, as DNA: TGCGCCAGCAGCGCTGGACAGGGTGGCAATCAGCCCCAGCATTTT. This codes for CASSAGQGGNQPQHF.

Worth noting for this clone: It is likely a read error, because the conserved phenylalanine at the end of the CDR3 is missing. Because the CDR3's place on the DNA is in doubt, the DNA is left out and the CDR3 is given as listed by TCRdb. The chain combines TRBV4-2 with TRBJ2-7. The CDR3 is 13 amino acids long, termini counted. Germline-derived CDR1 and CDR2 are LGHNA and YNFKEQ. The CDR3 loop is CASSQETRQHLVY.

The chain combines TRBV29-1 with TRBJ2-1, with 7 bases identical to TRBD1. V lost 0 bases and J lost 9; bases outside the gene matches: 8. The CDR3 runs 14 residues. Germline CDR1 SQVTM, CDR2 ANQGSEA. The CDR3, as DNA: TGCAGCGTTGAAGATCCCATCAGGGACAGTGAGCAGTTCTTC. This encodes CSVEDPIRDSEQFF.

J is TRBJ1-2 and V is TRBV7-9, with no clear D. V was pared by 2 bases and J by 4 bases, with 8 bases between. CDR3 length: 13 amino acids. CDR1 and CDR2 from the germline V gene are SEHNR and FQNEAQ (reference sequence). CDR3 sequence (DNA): TGTGCCAGCAGCTTAAAAGGGATCTATGGCTACACCTTC. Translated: CASSLKGIYGYTF.